This T cell receptor (beta chain) was recorded in a study of blood T cell repertoires in COVID-19. Study as a whole: The origin of the acute and convalescent COVID-19 samples was the United States, Italy and Spain. In each case, the material was cDNA or gDNA derived from T cells, B-cell-depleted T cells, or PBMCs.

Study processing details: By means of reference gene primer amplification, nucleated cell counts were estimated. Data came from immunoSEQ multiplex PCR; TCRdb stores just in-frame clones and leaves some out. The D gene and trimming were derived from the DNA, and the V and J assignments and clone size from that table. The sample has about 180,000 clones; more than 75% are singletons. The length of the CDR3 is 15 residues. Patients from Seattle were sampled longitudinally, starting during active infection. The sequenced material came from peripheral blood. The sequence was collected from a person aged 65-85 years with COVID-19, enrolled during active disease. The V and J genes are TRBV21-1 and TRBJ1-5. TRBV21-1 represents a pseudogene. Here the CDR3 reads CASSKEHPGCQPQHF. As DNA, the CDR3 is TGTGCCAGCAGCAAAGAGCACCCGGGTTGTCAGCCCCAGCATTTT.